Sequencing of this T cell receptor (beta chain) was carried out in a study of blood T cell repertoires in COVID-19. Study summary: T cells, B-cell-depleted T cells, or PBMCs supplied cDNA or gDNA.

In the authors' workflow: For nucleated cells, counts were estimated from reference gene primer amplification. This table comes from immunoSEQ multiplex PCR, and its TCRdb copy is limited to in-frame clones, with some not included. That table gives V, J and clone size, and the DNA gave D and trimming. Counted here are some 210,000 clones, roughly 89% occurring once; the ten biggest clones make up about 6.3%. The sample consisted of peripheral blood. This receptor was obtained from a man aged 55 to 70 who had recovered from COVID-19.

CDR3 in amino acids: CASSSSREQFF. For the CDR3, the DNA is TGTGCCAGCAGCTCCTCTAGGGAGCAGTTCTTC. The V and J genes are TRBV7-3 and TRBJ2-1; the D is unclear. The CDR3 contains 11 residues. V lost 4 bases and J 10 bases, leaving 8 bases between the germline ends. CDR1 and CDR2 from the germline V gene are SGHTA and FQGTGA.